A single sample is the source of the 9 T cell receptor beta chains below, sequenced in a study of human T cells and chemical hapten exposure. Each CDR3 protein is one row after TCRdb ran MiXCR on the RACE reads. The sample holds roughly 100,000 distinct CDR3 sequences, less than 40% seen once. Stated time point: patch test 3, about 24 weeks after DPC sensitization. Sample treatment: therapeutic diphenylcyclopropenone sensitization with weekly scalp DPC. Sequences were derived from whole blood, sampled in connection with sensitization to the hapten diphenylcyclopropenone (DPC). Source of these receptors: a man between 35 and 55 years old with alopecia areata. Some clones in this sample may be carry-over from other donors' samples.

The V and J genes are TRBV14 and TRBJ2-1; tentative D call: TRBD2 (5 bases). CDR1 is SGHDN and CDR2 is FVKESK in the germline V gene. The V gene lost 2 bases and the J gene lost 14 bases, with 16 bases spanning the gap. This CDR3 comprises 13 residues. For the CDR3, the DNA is TGTGCCAGCAGCCAAACGGTGGGAGTGATCGAGTTCTTC. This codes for CASSQTVGVIEFF. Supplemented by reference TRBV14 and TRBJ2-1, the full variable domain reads EAGVTQFPSHSVIEKGQTVTLRCDPISGHDNLYWYRRVMGKEIKFLLHFVKESKQDESGMPNNRFLAERTGGTYSTLKVQPAELEDSGVYFCASSQTVGVIEFFGPGTRLTVL.

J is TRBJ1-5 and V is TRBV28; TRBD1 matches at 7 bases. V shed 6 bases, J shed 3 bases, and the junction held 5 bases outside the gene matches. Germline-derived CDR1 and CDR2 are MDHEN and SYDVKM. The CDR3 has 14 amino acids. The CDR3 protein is CASRDRSFNQPQHF. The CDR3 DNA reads TGTGCCAGCAGGGACAGGAGTTTCAATCAGCCCCAGCATTTT.

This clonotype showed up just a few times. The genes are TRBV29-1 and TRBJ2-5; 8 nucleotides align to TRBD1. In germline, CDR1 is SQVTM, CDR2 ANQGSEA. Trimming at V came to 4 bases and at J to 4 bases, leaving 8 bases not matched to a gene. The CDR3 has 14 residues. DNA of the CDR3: TGCAGCGTTGTGCAGGGGGCGCAGAGAGAGACCCAGTACTTC. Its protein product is CSVVQGAQRETQYF.

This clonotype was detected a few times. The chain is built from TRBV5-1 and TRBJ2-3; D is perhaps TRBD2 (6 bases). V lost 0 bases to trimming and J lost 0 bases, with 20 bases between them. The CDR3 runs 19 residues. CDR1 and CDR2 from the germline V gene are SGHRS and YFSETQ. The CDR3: CASSLGFRSGWLSTDTQYF. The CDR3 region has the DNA TGCGCCAGCAGCTTGGGCTTCCGCAGCGGGTGGTTAAGCACAGATACGCAGTATTTT.

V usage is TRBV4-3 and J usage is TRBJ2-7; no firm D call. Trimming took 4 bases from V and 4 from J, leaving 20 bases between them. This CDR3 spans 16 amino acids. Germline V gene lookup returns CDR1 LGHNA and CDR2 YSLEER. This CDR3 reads CASSPTEDGFGYEQYV. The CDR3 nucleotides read TGCGCCAGCAGCCCAACTGAAGACGGCTTCGGGTACGAGCAGTACGTC.

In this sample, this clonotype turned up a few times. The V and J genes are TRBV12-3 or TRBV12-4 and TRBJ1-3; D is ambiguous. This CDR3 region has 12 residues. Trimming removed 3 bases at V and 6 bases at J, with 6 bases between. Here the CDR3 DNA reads TGTGCCAGCAGTTTTCTTGCAAACACCATATATTTT. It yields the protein CASSFLANTIYF.

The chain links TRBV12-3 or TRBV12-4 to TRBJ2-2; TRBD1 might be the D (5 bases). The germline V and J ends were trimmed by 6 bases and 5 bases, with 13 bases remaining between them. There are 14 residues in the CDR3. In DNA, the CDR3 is TGTGCCAGCAGGTTTGCAGCAGGGACCGGGGAGCTGTTTTTT. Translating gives CASRFAAGTGELFF.

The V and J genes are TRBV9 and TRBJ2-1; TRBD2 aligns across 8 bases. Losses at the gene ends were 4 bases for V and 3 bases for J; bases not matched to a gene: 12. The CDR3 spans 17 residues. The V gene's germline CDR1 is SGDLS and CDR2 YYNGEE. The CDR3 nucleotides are TGTGCCAGCAGCACCACGGGGGGGCAGGCTGGCTACAATGAGCAGTTCTTC. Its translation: CASSTTGGQAGYNEQFF.

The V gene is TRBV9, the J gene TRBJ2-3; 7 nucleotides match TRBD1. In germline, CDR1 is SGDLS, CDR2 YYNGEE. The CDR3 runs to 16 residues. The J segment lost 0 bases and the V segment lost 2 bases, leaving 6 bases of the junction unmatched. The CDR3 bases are TGTGCCAGCAGCGTTCACAGGGGTATGAGCACAGATACGCAGTATTTT. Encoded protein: CASSVHRGMSTDTQYF.